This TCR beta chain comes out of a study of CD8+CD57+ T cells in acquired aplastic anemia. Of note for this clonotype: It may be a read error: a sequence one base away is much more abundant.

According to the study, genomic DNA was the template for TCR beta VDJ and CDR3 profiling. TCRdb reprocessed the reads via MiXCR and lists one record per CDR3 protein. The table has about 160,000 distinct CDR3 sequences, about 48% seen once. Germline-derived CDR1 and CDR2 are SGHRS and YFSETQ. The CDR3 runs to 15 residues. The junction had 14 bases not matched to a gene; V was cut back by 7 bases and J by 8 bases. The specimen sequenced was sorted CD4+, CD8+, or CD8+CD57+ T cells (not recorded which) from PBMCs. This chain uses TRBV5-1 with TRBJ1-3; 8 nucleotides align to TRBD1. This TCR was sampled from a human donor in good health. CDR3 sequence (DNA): TGCGCCAGCGCCCCCAGGACAGGGTCTTCGGACACCATATATTTT. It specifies CASAPRTGSSDTIYF.